Listed below are T cell receptor beta chains from one sample, sequenced in a study of control samples from healthy donors and cancer patients. Generated by immunoSEQ multiplex PCR, the TCRdb table keeps only in-frame clones and is missing some. Of fewer than 200,000 clones listed, about 94% were seen once; the top ten hold 4.1%. Sequenced: blood. The source of these receptors is a woman aged 55 to 70 in good health. CDR3s include the opening cysteine and the closing phenylalanine or tryptophan. Fields, in order: D gene, clone size, J gene, V gene, CDR3 protein, CDR3 DNA. The D gene is left open where the match is weak. Rows give clone size only sometimes, using once, few, many, or a class for an expanded clone.

-	-	TRBJ2-3	TRBV27	CASSPLGPTDTQYF	TGTGCCAGCAGTCCCCTGGGGCCCACAGATACGCAGTATTTT
TRBD1	-	TRBJ1-1	TRBV3-1/TRBV3-2	CASQRQGMVATEAFF	TGTGCCAGTCAAAGACAGGGCATGGTCGCCACTGAAGCTTTCTTT
-	once	TRBJ1-1	TRBV11-3	CASSLDLYTEAFF	TGTGCCAGCAGCTTAGATCTCTACACTGAAGCTTTCTTT
TRBD1	-	TRBJ2-1	TRBV6-6	CASSYTGTGGSEQFF	TGTGCCAGCAGCTACACCGGGACAGGGGGCAGTGAGCAGTTCTTC
TRBD2	-	TRBJ2-2	TRBV7-3	CATRWAGGYPGELFF	TGTGCCACCCGTTGGGCGGGGGGGTACCCCGGGGAGCTGTTTTTT
-	-	TRBJ1-6	TRBV10-3	CAISDQGLVNNSPLHF	TGTGCCATCAGTGATCAGGGGCTGGTTAATAATTCACCCCTCCACTTT
-	once	TRBJ1-1	TRBV6-5	CASSYRGGEAFF	TGTGCCAGCAGTTACCGCGGGGGAGAAGCTTTCTTT
-	few	TRBJ1-6	TRBV2	CASSGLRDPLPAGSPLHF	TGTGCCAGCAGTGGACTCCGGGACCCATTACCCGCAGGTTCACCCCTCCACTTT
-	-	TRBJ1-4	TRBV5-4	CASSWQGVGEKLFF	TGTGCCAGCAGCTGGCAGGGTGTAGGTGAAAAACTGTTTTTT
TRBD1	-	TRBJ2-7	TRBV4-3	CASSQGQGAFDEQYF	TGCGCCAGCAGCCAAGGACAGGGGGCTTTCGACGAGCAGTACTTC
TRBD2	-	TRBJ2-1	TRBV18	CASSPGTSGVDEQFF	TGTGCCAGCTCACCCGGGACTAGCGGGGTGGATGAGCAGTTCTTC
-	-	TRBJ1-1	TRBV11-3	CASSEPGNTEAFF	TGTGCCAGCAGCGAGCCCGGGAACACTGAAGCTTTCTTT
TRBD1	few	TRBJ1-2	TRBV4-3	CASSQVRTGGNGYTF	TGCGCCAGCAGCCAAGTTAGGACAGGGGGCAATGGCTACACCTTC
TRBD2	-	TRBJ2-3	TRBV7-2	CASSLRLAGGRTDTQYF	TGTGCCAGCAGTCTGAGACTAGCGGGGGGGCGGACAGATACGCAGTATTTT
-	-	TRBJ2-7	TRBV10-1	CASSEGRPGVSEQYF	TGCGCCAGCAGTGAGGGTCGTCCCGGGGTGAGCGAGCAGTACTTC
TRBD2	-	TRBJ2-1	TRBV7-9	CASRSTGLAGFEQFF	TGTGCCAGCAGATCAACGGGACTAGCTGGTTTTGAGCAGTTCTTC
-	-	TRBJ2-1	TRBV6-1	CASSEAVGGNMYNEQFF	TGTGCCAGCAGTGAAGCCGTCGGGGGCAACATGTACAATGAGCAGTTCTTC
-	few	TRBJ2-2	TRBV29-1	CSARPGATGELFF	TGCAGCGCCCGACCCGGAGCCACCGGGGAGCTGTTTTTT
-	-	TRBJ1-6	TRBV3-1/TRBV3-2	CASSQANENSPLHF	TGTGCCAGCAGCCAAGCCAACGAGAATTCACCCCTCCACTTT
TRBD2	-	TRBJ2-3	TRBV4-2	CASSQDVTSGGAVDTQYF	TGTGCCAGCAGCCAAGACGTAACTAGCGGGGGGGCCGTGGATACGCAGTATTTT
TRBD1	-	TRBJ1-5	TRBV6-2/TRBV6-3	CASSTRQGDQPQHF	TGTGCCAGCAGCACTCGACAGGGGGACCAGCCCCAGCATTTT
-	-	TRBJ1-1	TRBV5-6	CASSRDPFEAFF	TGTGCCAGCAGCCGAGACCCATTCGAAGCTTTCTTT
-	once	TRBJ1-5	TRBV20-1	CSASAGIQPQHF	TGCAGTGCCAGTGCAGGGATTCAGCCCCAGCATTTT
-	-	TRBJ2-7	TRBV19	CASSIAPPRGWYEQYF	TGTGCCAGTAGTATAGCCCCGCCCCGGGGATGGTACGAGCAGTACTTC
-	-	TRBJ1-1	TRBV27	CASRSPGRPGTEAFF	TGTGCCAGCAGGAGTCCGGGACGCCCGGGCACTGAAGCTTTCTTT
TRBD1	-	TRBJ2-6	TRBV2	CASSGQGSGGSGANVLTF	TGTGCCAGCAGTGGACAGGGGTCAGGGGGTTCTGGGGCCAACGTCCTGACTTTC
-	-	TRBJ2-3	TRBV5-1	CASSSGQTADTQYF	TGCGCCAGCAGCTCCGGACAGACCGCAGATACGCAGTATTTT
-	-	TRBJ2-1	TRBV27	CASSLASSYNEQFF	TGTGCCAGCAGTTTAGCTAGCTCCTACAATGAGCAGTTCTTC
TRBD1	once	TRBJ1-2	TRBV4-3	CASSQDVVTGTYGYTF	TGCGCCAGCAGCCAAGATGTCGTGACAGGGACTTATGGCTACACCTTC
TRBD2	-	TRBJ2-2	TRBV9	CASSVATVGGAGELFF	TGTGCCAGCAGCGTAGCTACGGTCGGGGGGGCCGGGGAGCTGTTTTTT
-	-	TRBJ1-2	TRBV2	CASSVALNYGYTF	TGTGCCAGCAGTGTTGCCCTTAACTATGGCTACACCTTC
TRBD1	-	TRBJ1-1	TRBV5-1	CASSSVSGTGNQNTEAFF	TGCGCCAGCAGCTCGGTCTCAGGGACAGGGAACCAAAACACTGAAGCTTTCTTT
-	-	TRBJ1-2	TRBV11-1	CASSLAFGGSGYGYTF	TGTGCCAGCAGCTTAGCCTTTGGGGGATCCGGCTATGGCTACACCTTC
-	-	TRBJ2-7	TRBV5-6	CASSRDNSYEQYF	TGTGCCAGCAGCCGGGACAACTCCTACGAGCAGTACTTC
TRBD2	-	TRBJ2-5	TRBV9	CASSVDLSAGVETQYF	TGTGCCAGCAGCGTAGATCTAAGCGCGGGAGTGGAGACCCAGTACTTC
-	-	TRBJ1-4	TRBV7-9	CASSSTAGDNEKLFF	TGTGCCAGCAGCAGCACGGCAGGAGATAATGAAAAACTGTTTTTT
-	-	TRBJ1-2	TRBV2	CASSLRQSTNYGYTF	TGTGCCAGCAGTCTACGACAGTCCACTAACTATGGCTACACCTTC
-	-	TRBJ2-3	TRBV7-2	CASSLDRGADTQYF	TGTGCCAGCAGCTTAGACCGAGGGGCAGATACGCAGTATTTT
-	-	TRBJ2-7	TRBV5-4	CASSLGQTDYEQYF	TGTGCCAGCAGCTTGGGACAGACTGACTACGAGCAGTACTTC
TRBD1	-	TRBJ1-4	TRBV7-8	CASSLATGGREKLFF	TGTGCCAGCAGCTTAGCGACAGGGGGCCGTGAAAAACTGTTTTTT
TRBD1	-	TRBJ2-2	TRBV20-1	CSARAGQGLFF	TGCAGTGCTAGAGCCGGACAGGGGTTGTTTTTT
TRBD1	-	TRBJ2-2	TRBV18	CASSPGQDTGELFF	TGTGCCAGCTCACCCGGACAGGACACCGGGGAGCTGTTTTTT
-	-	TRBJ1-3	TRBV7-3	CASSNPNTGNTIYF	TGTGCCAGCAGCAACCCCAATACTGGAAACACCATATATTTT
-	-	TRBJ2-3	TRBV6-5	CASSYYRDTDTQYF	TGTGCCAGCAGTTACTACAGGGACACAGATACGCAGTATTTT
TRBD1	-	TRBJ1-6	TRBV12-5	CASGLAGGVSPLHF	TGTGCTAGTGGTTTAGCAGGGGGTGTTTCACCCCTCCACTTT
-	-	TRBJ1-5	TRBV6-5	CASRRGMGNQPQHF	TGTGCCAGCAGGCGGGGGATGGGCAATCAGCCCCAGCATTTT
TRBD1	-	TRBJ1-4	TRBV5-1	CASSWGTGESEKLFF	TGCGCCAGCAGCTGGGGGACAGGGGAAAGCGAAAAACTGTTTTTT